The sample holds many counts of the clone carrying this TCR beta chain. The sample originates from a study of human T cells and chemical hapten exposure. Trimming pared 2 bases from V and 9 bases from J, leaving 10 bases between. The CDR3 loop spans 12 amino acids. Germline values: CDR1 SEHNR, CDR2 FQNEAQ (reference sequence). The sample's time point: pre-sensitization, week 0. Treatment of the sample: therapeutic diphenylcyclopropenone sensitization with weekly scalp DPC. MiXCR was run by TCRdb on the RACE reads, yielding one entry per CDR3 protein. Here the sample spans more than 250,000 distinct CDR3 sequences, just under 8% being singletons.

V usage is TRBV7-9 and J usage is TRBJ2-5; weak D call: TRBD2 (5 bases). This clonotype was sampled from a man between 18 and 29 years old with alopecia areata. Some clones in this sample may be carry-over from other donors' samples. The sample was whole blood, taken in connection with sensitization to the hapten diphenylcyclopropenone (DPC). CDR3 amino acids: CASSLSTGAQYF. The DNA of the CDR3 is TGTGCCAGCAGCTTAAGTACCGGGGCCCAGTACTTC.